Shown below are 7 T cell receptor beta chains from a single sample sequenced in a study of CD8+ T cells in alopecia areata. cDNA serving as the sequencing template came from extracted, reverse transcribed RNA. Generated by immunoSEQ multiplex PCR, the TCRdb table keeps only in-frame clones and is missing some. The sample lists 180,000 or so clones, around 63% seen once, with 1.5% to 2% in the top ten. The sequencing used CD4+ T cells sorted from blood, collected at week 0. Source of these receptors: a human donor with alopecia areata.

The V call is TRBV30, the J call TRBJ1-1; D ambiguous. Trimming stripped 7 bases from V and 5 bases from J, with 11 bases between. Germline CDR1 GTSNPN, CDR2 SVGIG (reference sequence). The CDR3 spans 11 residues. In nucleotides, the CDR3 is TGTGCCTTTTCAGCGGAGACTGAAGCTTTCTTT. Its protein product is CAFSAETEAFF.

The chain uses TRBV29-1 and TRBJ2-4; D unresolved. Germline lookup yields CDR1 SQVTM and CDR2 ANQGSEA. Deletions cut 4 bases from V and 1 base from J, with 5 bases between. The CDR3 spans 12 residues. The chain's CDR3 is CSVGLAKNIQYF. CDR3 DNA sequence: TGCAGCGTTGGTCTGGCCAAAAACATTCAGTACTTC.

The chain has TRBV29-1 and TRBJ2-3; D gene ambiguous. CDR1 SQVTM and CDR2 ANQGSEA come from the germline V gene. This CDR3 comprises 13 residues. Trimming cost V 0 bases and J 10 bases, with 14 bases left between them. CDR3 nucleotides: TGCAGCGTTGAAGAGATTCTAGGTATTGCGCAGTATTTT. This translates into CSVEEILGIAQYF.

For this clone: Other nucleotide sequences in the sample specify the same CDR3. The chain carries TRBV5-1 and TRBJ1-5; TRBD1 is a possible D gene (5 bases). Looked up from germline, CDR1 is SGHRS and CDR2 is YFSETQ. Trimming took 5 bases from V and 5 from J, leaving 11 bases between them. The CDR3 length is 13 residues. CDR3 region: CASSLGGDQPQHF. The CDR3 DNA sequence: TGCGCCAGCAGTCTCGGAGGGGATCAGCCCCAGCATTTT.

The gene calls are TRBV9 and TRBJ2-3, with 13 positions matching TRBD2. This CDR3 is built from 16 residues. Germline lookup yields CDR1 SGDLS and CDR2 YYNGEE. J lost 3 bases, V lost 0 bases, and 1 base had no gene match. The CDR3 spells CASSVETSGGTDTQYF. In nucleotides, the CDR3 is TGTGCCAGCAGCGTAGAGACTAGCGGGGGGACAGATACGCAGTATTTT. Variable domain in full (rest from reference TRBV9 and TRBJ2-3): DSGVTQTPKHLITATGQRVTLRCSPRSGDLSVYWYQQSLDQGLQFLIQYYNGEERAKGNILERFSAQQFPDLHSELNLSSLELGDSALYFCASSVETSGGTDTQYFGPGTRLTVL.

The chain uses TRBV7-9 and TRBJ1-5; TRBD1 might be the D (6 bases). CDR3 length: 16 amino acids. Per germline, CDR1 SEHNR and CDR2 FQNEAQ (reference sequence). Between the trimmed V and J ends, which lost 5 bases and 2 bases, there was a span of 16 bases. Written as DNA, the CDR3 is TGTGCCAGCAGCCCAGAAGGGGGATTTGGCAATCAGCCCCAGCATTTT. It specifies CASSPEGGFGNQPQHF.

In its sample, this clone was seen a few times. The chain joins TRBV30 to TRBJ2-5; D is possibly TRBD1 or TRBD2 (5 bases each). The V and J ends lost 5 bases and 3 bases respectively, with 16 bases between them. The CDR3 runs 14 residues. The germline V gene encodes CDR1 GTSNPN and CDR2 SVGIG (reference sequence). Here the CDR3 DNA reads TGTGCCTGGGCGGACACAAGAGGGGAAGAGACCCAGTACTTC. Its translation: CAWADTRGEETQYF.